The 6 T cell receptor beta chains presented below share a single source sample, sequenced in a study of blood T cell repertoires in COVID-19. Clones were sequenced by immunoSEQ multiplex PCR, and TCRdb holds only the in-frame ones, with some missing. The sample comprises fewer than 500,000 clones, about 90% of which are singletons, and 0.8% to 0.85% rests with the top ten. Input material: peripheral blood. Source of these receptors: a man aged 18 to 30 with COVID-19, enrolled during active disease.

The rearrangement links TRBV2 to TRBJ2-2; weak D call: TRBD2 (6 bases). The germline V gene encodes CDR1 SNHLY and CDR2 FYNNEI. V was clipped by 6 bases and J by 3 bases, with 11 bases between them. The CDR3 sequence is 14 residues long. CDR3 in amino acids: CASSGGEYTGELFF. CDR3 in DNA: TGTGCCAGCAGCGGGGGAGAGTACACCGGGGAGCTGTTTTTT. Using reference TRBV2 and TRBJ2-2 for the parts outside the CDR3, the full variable domain is EPEVTQTPSHQVTQMGQEVILRCVPISNHLYFYWYRQILGQKVEFLVSFYNNEISEKSEIFDDQFSVERPDGSNFTLKIRSTKLEDSAMYFCASSGGEYTGELFFGEGSRLTVL.

This chain connects TRBV30 to TRBJ2-7; D is unclear. CDR1 is GTSNPN, CDR2 SVGIG, per germline (reference sequence). V gave up 0 bases and J gave up 7 bases, with 13 bases separating them. This CDR3 region has 13 residues. The CDR3, as DNA: TGTGCCTGGAGTGTCGGGTTAGTCGGGGAGCAGTACTTC. This translates into CAWSVGLVGEQYF. Complete variable domain (other parts from reference TRBV30 and TRBJ2-7): SQTIHQWPATLVQPVGSPLSLECTVEGTSNPNLYWYRQAAGRGLQLLFYSVGIGQISSEVPQNLSASRPQDRQFILSSKKLLLSDSGFYLCAWSVGLVGEQYFGPGTRLTVT.

The chain couples TRBV16 to TRBJ1-5; D remains unclear. The CDR3 contains 16 residues. Germline values: CDR1 KGHSY, CDR2 FQNENV. Between the trimmed V and J ends, which lost 2 bases and 2 bases, there was a span of 13 bases. In nucleotides, the CDR3 is TGTGCCAGCAGCCAAGCGGGAGGGATCGGCAATCAGCCCCAGCATTTT. Its protein product is CASSQAGGIGNQPQHF.

V usage is TRBV9 and J usage is TRBJ1-4; 7 bases are shared with TRBD1. There are 16 residues in the CDR3. Germline values: CDR1 SGDLS, CDR2 YYNGEE. V was clipped by 0 bases and J by 6 bases; unmatched bases: 8. CDR3 bases: TGTGCCAGCAGCGTAGGGGCACGACAGGGCTATGAAAAACTGTTTTTT. This translates into CASSVGARQGYEKLFF.

There are a few counts of this clone. This CDR3 is also generated by other DNA sequences in the sample. The CDR3: CASSVGTSGRGSGELFF. CDR3 DNA: TGTGCCAGCAGCGTAGGGACTAGCGGGAGAGGGAGCGGGGAGCTGTTTTTT. The rearrangement links TRBV9 to TRBJ2-2, with 13 positions matching TRBD2. The CDR3 length is 17 residues. CDR1 and CDR2 from the germline V gene are SGDLS and YYNGEE. The J segment lost 7 bases and the V segment lost 0 bases, leaving 6 bases of the junction unmatched. Supplemented by reference TRBV9 and TRBJ2-2, the full variable domain reads DSGVTQTPKHLITATGQRVTLRCSPRSGDLSVYWYQQSLDQGLQFLIQYYNGEERAKGNILERFSAQQFPDLHSELNLSSLELGDSALYFCASSVGTSGRGSGELFFGEGSRLTVL.

The chain couples TRBV21-1 to TRBJ2-1; the D call TRBD1 from the table was never checked on the DNA. TRBV21-1 is a listed pseudogene. The CDR3 runs to 16 residues. CDR3 in amino acids: CASSARGTGWEDEQFF. In DNA, the CDR3 is TGTGCCAGCAGCGCGAGGGGGACAGGGTGGGAGGATGAGCAGTTCTTC.